A single sample is the source of the 20 T cell receptor beta chains below, sequenced in a study of CD8 T cells in Susac syndrome. Reverse transcription of about 0.5 to 1 ug RNA was carried out with random hexamers. From the immunoSEQ multiplex PCR reads, TCRdb called clonotypes with MiXCR, one entry per CDR3 protein. The sample has 300,000 to 350,000 distinct CDR3 sequences, under 95% seen once; the top ten hold roughly 0.059%. Sequenced material: CD4+ T cells from PBMCs. Receptor source: a human donor with multiple sclerosis.

The chain combines TRBV4-1 with TRBJ1-3; 7 nucleotides line up with TRBD1. CDR3 length equals 16 residues. The germline CDR1 and CDR2 sequences are MGHRA and YSYEKL. With 2 bases clipped from V and 3 bases from J, the junction kept 7 bases outside the gene matches. The CDR3 spells CASSQPDRDRGNTIYF. The CDR3 coding sequence is TGCGCCAGCAGCCAACCCGACAGGGATCGTGGAAACACCATATATTTT.

Turning to this clonotype: One junction end does not reproduce the germline sequence, and a read error may be involved. The chain uses TRBV19 and TRBJ2-5; D unresolved. The CDR3 covers 16 residues. Germline CDR1 and CDR2: LNHDA and SQIVND (reference sequence). The CDR3 region is CTSPMAGSARQETQYF. In DNA form, the CDR3 reads TGTACCAGCCCGATGGCAGGATCAGCCCGCCAAGAGACCCAGTACTTC.

About this clonotype itself: The germline gene is not matched at one end of the junction; a read error may be the cause. V is TRBV12-3 or TRBV12-4 and J is TRBJ1-2; no reliable D call. This CDR3 region has 11 residues. The DNA for the CDR3 is TGTGCCAGCAGCCTGGCGTCGTCCAGCTCCTTC. This translates into CASSLASSSSF.

V is TRBV20-1 and J is TRBJ1-4, with unresolved D. In germline, CDR1 is DFQATT, CDR2 SNEGSKA (reference sequence). This CDR3 spans 15 amino acids. V was cut by 6 bases and J by 3 bases, with 17 bases left in between. The CDR3 protein is CSAPRGTWSNEKLFF. In nucleotides, the CDR3 is TGCAGTGCCCCCCGGGGAACCTGGTCTAATGAAAAACTGTTTTTT.

V usage is TRBV20-1 and J usage is TRBJ2-2; 7 positions match TRBD2. The CDR3 is 15 residues long. The V gene's germline CDR1 is DFQATT and CDR2 SNEGSKA (reference sequence). Trimming removed 4 bases from V and 4 bases from J; junction bases left unmatched: 9. The CDR3 nucleotides read TGCAGTGCTAAACCTGCGGGAGTCAGCACCGGGGAGCTGTTTTTT. Residues: CSAKPAGVSTGELFF.

This clonotype was recorded once. The chain recombines TRBV18 with TRBJ1-3; no clear D gene. The length of the CDR3 is 16 residues. V lost 3 bases and J 1 base, leaving 13 bases between the germline ends. CDR1 and CDR2 (germline): KGHSH, LQKENI. The DNA of the CDR3 is TGTGCCAGCTCACCTGACCCTTGGGGATCTGGAAACACCATATATTTT. This sequence encodes CASSPDPWGSGNTIYF.

The genes are TRBV18 and TRBJ1-1; TRBD1 aligns across 9 bases. Germline trimming cut 5 bases from V and 1 base from J; bases unmatched to any gene: 5. Germline V gene data show CDR1 as KGHSH and CDR2 as LQKENI. The CDR3 spans 15 residues. CDR3 DNA: TGTGCCAGCTCAACGGGACAGGGCGGGAACACTGAAGCTTTCTTT. Its translation is CASSTGQGGNTEAFF. The complete variable domain, with remaining parts taken from reference TRBV18 and TRBJ1-1, reads NAGVMQNPRHLVRRRGQEARLRCSPMKGHSHVYWYRQLPEEGLKFMVYLQKENIIDESGMPKERFSAEFPKEGPSILRIQQVVRGDSAAYFCASSTGQGGNTEAFFGQGTRLTVV.

The chain is built from TRBV19 and TRBJ1-5; D is ambiguous. The germline V gene has CDR1 LNHDA and CDR2 SQIVND (reference sequence). Between the trimmed V and J ends, which lost 6 bases and 1 base, there was a span of 10 bases. The CDR3 has 14 residues. The CDR3 nucleotides are TGTGCCAGTAGGAGGTCGGGGAGCAATCAGCCCCAGCATTTT. The encoded protein is CASRRSGSNQPQHF.

The rearrangement joins TRBV12-3 or TRBV12-4 to TRBJ2-2; 8 positions agree with TRBD1. The CDR3 has 16 amino acids. After removal of 8 bases from V and 8 bases from J, the junction contained 16 bases not matched to a gene. Written as DNA, the CDR3 is TGTGCCAGCCATTCTGGCAGGGGGCGGGAAAGAGGGGAGCTGTTTTTT. It encodes CASHSGRGRERGELFF.

Notes on this clonotype: Lacking the conserved final phenylalanine or tryptophan, this CDR3 likely reflects a read error. V and J are TRBV28 and TRBJ2-5; 7 bases fit TRBD2. The junction had 15 bases not matched to a gene; V was cut back by 3 bases and J by 5 bases. Per the germline V gene, CDR1 is MDHEN and CDR2 is SYDVKM. This CDR3 contains 17 residues. The CDR3, as DNA: TGTGCCAGCAGTTTCATCCTGCGACTAGCAGAAGGGGAGACCCAGTACCTC. This sequence encodes CASSFILRLAEGETQYL.

CDR3 sequence: CATSDPSGRRDEQFF. In DNA, the CDR3 is TGTGCCACCAGTGATCCCAGCGGGAGAAGGGATGAGCAGTTCTTC. This chain links TRBV24-1 with TRBJ2-1; TRBD2 aligns across 8 bases. Germline values: CDR1 KGHDR, CDR2 SFDVKD. V gave up 3 bases and J gave up 8 bases; unmatched junction bases: 8. The CDR3 spans 15 residues.

The chain combines TRBV10-3 with TRBJ1-6; tentatively, D is TRBD1 (6 bases). Between the trimmed V and J ends, which lost 0 bases and 9 bases, there was a span of 12 bases. CDR1 and CDR2 from the germline V gene are ENHRY and SYGVKD. This CDR3 is 15 amino acids long. CDR3 sequence reads: CAISESGGDGSPLHF. In DNA form, the CDR3 reads TGTGCCATCAGTGAGTCAGGGGGGGACGGTTCACCCCTCCACTTT.

CDR3 DNA: TGTGCCAGCAGCCCACGTAGGGGAACTCAGCCCCAGCATTTT. Its protein product is CASSPRRGTQPQHF. This chain uses TRBV3-1 with TRBJ1-5, with a possible D match to TRBD1 (5 bases). The CDR3 has 14 amino acids. Germline V CDR1 and CDR2: LGHDT, YNNKEL (reference sequence). Trimming cost V 4 bases and J 6 bases, with 13 bases left between them.

This chain uses TRBV29-1 with TRBJ2-3; D unresolved. V was shortened by 4 bases and J by 0 bases, with 11 bases between the two germline ends. Germline CDR1 reads SQVTM; CDR2 reads ANQGSEA. The CDR3 runs to 14 residues. The chain's CDR3 is CSVGFRLSTDTQYF. Here the CDR3 DNA reads TGCAGCGTTGGATTTAGGCTTAGCACAGATACGCAGTATTTT.

The V gene is TRBV25-1, the J gene TRBJ1-2; 7 bases fit TRBD1. Germline CDR1 reads MGHDK; CDR2 reads SYGVNS. V shed 2 bases and J 8 bases; nucleotides not matched to a gene: 11. The CDR3 runs to 15 residues. Written as DNA, the CDR3 is TGTGCCAGCAGTGAACCAGGGGGTACTGAGCGCGGCTACACCTTC. The encoded protein is CASSEPGGTERGYTF.

This chain joins TRBV7-2 and TRBJ2-4; D not resolved. The CDR3 length is 17 residues. V gave up 1 base and J gave up 0 bases, with 13 bases separating them. Germline V lookup: CDR1 SGHTA, CDR2 FQGNSA. This chain's CDR3 is CASSLGPPPGAKNIQYF. CDR3 bases: TGTGCCAGCAGCTTAGGGCCTCCCCCGGGAGCCAAAAACATTCAGTACTTC.

The genes are TRBV5-4 and TRBJ2-3; TRBD2 aligns across 13 bases. Germline V CDR1 and CDR2: SGHNT, YYREEE (reference sequence). J gave up 9 bases and V 4 bases, and 14 bases lay outside the gene matches. The CDR3 has 17 residues. CDR3 sequence (DNA): TGTGCCAGCAGCCCAGGATTACTAGCGGGAGGGCCTAAAACGCAGTATTTT. Translation: CASSPGLLAGGPKTQYF.

The V and J genes are TRBV12-3 or TRBV12-4 and TRBJ2-1; TRBD2 aligns across 11 bases. Losses at the gene ends were 5 bases for V and 4 bases for J; bases not matched to a gene: 10. This CDR3 region has 17 residues. CDR3 DNA: TGTGCCAGCAGTCCTGATCTAGCGGGAGGCATATACAATGAGCAGTTCTTC. It specifies CASSPDLAGGIYNEQFF.

The chain uses TRBV28 and TRBJ2-1; D is uncertain. Germline CDR1 and CDR2: MDHEN and SYDVKM. The CDR3 has 14 residues. V was clipped by 5 bases and J by 5 bases, with 13 bases between them. Here the CDR3 DNA reads TGTGCCAGCAGTCCGATAGGGTTTAACAATGAGCAGTTCTTC. As protein: CASSPIGFNNEQFF.

V usage is TRBV5-1 and J usage is TRBJ1-6; D unresolved. The CDR3 covers 13 residues. V lost 0 bases to trimming and J lost 10 bases, with 8 bases between them. Per the germline V gene, CDR1 is SGHRS and CDR2 is YFSETQ. The CDR3 nucleotides read TGCGCCAGCAGCTTGGAAACTAGATCACCCCTCCACTTT. It translates to CASSLETRSPLHF.